The entry that follows covers one T cell receptor (beta chain) sequence. Its antigen remains unknown. This CDR3 comprises 14 residues. Germline values: CDR1 SGDLS, CDR2 YYNGEE. Trimming removed 2 bases from V and 6 bases from J; junction bases left unmatched: 4. This record comes from a study of T cell responses to AZD1222 COVID-19 vaccine. The table came from immunoSEQ multiplex PCR; TCRdb's copy has only in-frame clones and leaves some out. The sample lists about 140,000 clones, approximately 90% occurring once. Overall study findings and caveats: The CD4 TCRs associated with vaccination extended across spike and predominated at 160-218 and 743-854.

The chain links TRBV9 to TRBJ2-1; 8 nucleotides line up with TRBD2. This sample comprised peripheral blood, obtained on day 0 of AZD1222 vaccination. The sequence was obtained from an adult in good health. The CDR3 nucleotides are TGTGCCAGCAGCGTTCATGCGGGGGGCAATGAGCAGTTCTTC. As protein: CASSVHAGGNEQFF. Supplemented by reference TRBV9 and TRBJ2-1, the full variable domain reads DSGVTQTPKHLITATGQRVTLRCSPRSGDLSVYWYQQSLDQGLQFLIQYYNGEERAKGNILERFSAQQFPDLHSELNLSSLELGDSALYFCASSVHAGGNEQFFGPGTRLTVL.